The 14 T cell receptor beta chains given below trace back to one sample, sequenced in a study of T-cell memory formation after mild COVID-19. TCRdb processed the 5' RACE reads anew with MiXCR; each CDR3 protein has one entry. The profile shows around 300,000 distinct CDR3 sequences, about 13% of them singletons. The sample was PBMCs or a T cell subset sorted from them (not recorded which). The receptors shown here come from a man between 18 and 35 years old who had mild COVID-19 (a few samples of this study predate the infection). Cell type and time point are not known.

V and J are TRBV20-1 and TRBJ2-7; no firm D call. This CDR3 contains 13 residues. V lost 3 bases, J lost 0 bases, and 9 bases lay in between. Germline CDR1 reads DFQATT; CDR2 reads SNEGSKA (reference sequence). CDR3 in DNA: TGCAGTGCTAGGTTCCCGAGCTCCTACGAGCAGTACTTC. Protein: CSARFPSSYEQYF.

This clonotype has only one observation. The chain joins TRBV18 to TRBJ1-5, with D possibly TRBD1 on 6 matching bases. The CDR3 consists of 14 residues. Germline CDR1 reads KGHSH; CDR2 reads LQKENI. V lost 4 bases and J lost 7, with 14 bases in between. The CDR3 DNA reads TGTGCCAGCTCACGGGGGGGGGGCGAACAGCCCCAGCATTTT. This codes for CASSRGGGEQPQHF.

CDR3 DNA: TGTGCCAGCAGACCCTCAGGGGGACAGGGGAAGGGCTCCTACGAGCAGTACTTC. Translated, it gives CASRPSGGQGKGSYEQYF. The chain links TRBV12-3 or TRBV12-4 to TRBJ2-7, with 10 positions matching TRBD1. The CDR3 spans 18 residues. The V and J ends lost 6 bases and 0 bases, in that order; junction bases with no gene match: 14.

The chain combines TRBV3-1 with TRBJ1-4; no clear D gene. V was shortened by 5 bases and J by 5 bases, with 15 bases between the two germline ends. Germline V lookup: CDR1 LGHDT, CDR2 YNNKEL (reference sequence). The CDR3 is 15 residues long. CDR3 in DNA: TGTGCCAGCAGCTCCTCCATGATGGTAAATGAAAAACTGTTTTTT. This gives the protein CASSSSMMVNEKLFF.

The V call is TRBV2, the J call TRBJ2-2, with D unresolved. This CDR3 region has 13 residues. V lost 8 bases and J 6 bases, leaving 13 bases between the germline ends. Germline V lookup: CDR1 SNHLY, CDR2 FYNNEI. The CDR3 nucleotides are TGTGCCAGCGGTGGTAGGTTGGCCGGGGAGCTGTTTTTT. Residues: CASGGRLAGELFF.

V and J are TRBV5-1 and TRBJ2-7; D not resolved. CDR3 length: 13 amino acids. V was pared by 2 bases and J by 5 bases, with 11 bases between. CDR1 is SGHRS and CDR2 is YFSETQ in the germline V gene. This CDR3 is CASSFDPSNEQYF. In DNA form, the CDR3 reads TGCGCCAGCAGCTTCGACCCCTCGAACGAGCAGTACTTC.

This chain joins TRBV25-1 and TRBJ2-5, with TRBD2 identical over 11 bases. Germline assignment: CDR1 MGHDK and CDR2 SYGVNS. Germline trimming cut 2 bases from V and 5 bases from J; bases unmatched to any gene: 7. This CDR3 is built from 16 residues. The DNA for the CDR3 is TGTGCCAGCAGTGAAAAGACTAGCGGGGCTGGGGAGACCCAGTACTTC. Amino acids: CASSEKTSGAGETQYF. The whole variable domain, filled in from reference TRBV25-1 and TRBJ2-5, reads EADIYQTPRYLVIGTGKKITLECSQTMGHDKMYWYQQDPGMELHLIHYSYGVNSTEKGDLSSESTVSRIRTEHFPLTLESARPSHTSQYLCASSEKTSGAGETQYFGPGTRLLVL.

This clonotype was picked up many times. The chain employs TRBV12-3 or TRBV12-4 and TRBJ2-7; D remains ambiguous. Trimming left V 3 bases short and J 3 bases short, with 24 bases between. This CDR3 region has 18 residues. The CDR3: CASSFGIVWADGNYEQYF. The CDR3 nucleotides are TGTGCCAGCAGTTTTGGAATAGTGTGGGCAGATGGAAACTACGAGCAGTACTTC.

This clonotype was seen ten or more times. The V and J genes are TRBV7-2 and TRBJ2-6; no clear D gene. The CDR3 has 15 residues. Trimming left V 5 bases short and J 0 bases short, with 8 bases between. Germline-derived CDR1 and CDR2 are SGHTA and FQGNSA. The CDR3 sequence is CASSPLPSGANVLTF. As DNA, the CDR3 is TGTGCCAGCAGCCCCCTCCCCTCTGGGGCCAACGTCCTGACTTTC.

This clonotype appeared once. The chain employs TRBV20-1 and TRBJ2-3; 10 positions agree with TRBD1. V shed 3 bases and J 6 bases; nucleotides not matched to a gene: 6. Looked up from germline, CDR1 is DFQATT and CDR2 is SNEGSKA (reference sequence). This CDR3 has 14 amino acids. The CDR3 bases are TGCAGTGCTAGCAAAGGGACAGGGGTCGATACGCAGTATTTT. Amino acid sequence: CSASKGTGVDTQYF.

V and J are TRBV2 and TRBJ2-5, with D perhaps assigned TRBD1 or TRBD2 (7 bases each). The germline V gene has CDR1 SNHLY and CDR2 FYNNEI. V was shortened by 11 bases and J by 5 bases, with 18 bases between the two germline ends. The CDR3 has 13 residues. CDR3 nucleotides: TGTGCCGGGGGGGAAGGGGGCTCGGAGACCCAGTACTTC. This encodes CAGGEGGSETQYF. Looking up the rest from reference TRBV2 and TRBJ2-5 gives the full variable domain: EPEVTQTPSHQVTQMGQEVILRCVPISNHLYFYWYRQILGQKVEFLVSFYNNEISEKSEIFDDQFSVERPDGSNFTLKIRSTKLEDSAMYFCAGGEGGSETQYFGPGTRLLVL.

The chain links TRBV28 to TRBJ2-4; the D gene is possibly TRBD2 (5 bases). Germline CDR1 reads MDHEN; CDR2 reads SYDVKM. The germline V and J ends were trimmed by 2 bases and 6 bases, with 17 bases remaining between them. CDR3 length: 16 amino acids. In nucleotides, the CDR3 is TGTGCCAGCAGTTTAAGGGCAGGACGGGGAGTAAACATTCAGTACTTC. Its translation is CASSLRAGRGVNIQYF.

This clonotype was detected only a few times. This chain uses TRBV10-3 with TRBJ1-6; D perhaps matches TRBD1 (5 bases). Trimming removed 10 bases from V and 8 bases from J, with 12 bases in between. The CDR3 runs to 12 residues. Germline V gives CDR1 ENHRY, CDR2 SYGVKD. The CDR3 bases are TGTGCCACCGGGGGAGGGGATTCACCCCTCCACTTT. Its translation is CATGGGDSPLHF.

The chain combines TRBV2 with TRBJ2-7, with D perhaps TRBD1 (6 bases). The length of the CDR3 is 15 residues. Trimming removed 6 bases at V and 0 bases at J, with 15 bases between. The germline CDR1 and CDR2 sequences are SNHLY and FYNNEI. The CDR3 sequence is CASRKDSTSSYEQYV. In DNA, the CDR3 is TGTGCCAGCAGAAAGGACAGTACTAGCTCCTACGAGCAGTACGTC.